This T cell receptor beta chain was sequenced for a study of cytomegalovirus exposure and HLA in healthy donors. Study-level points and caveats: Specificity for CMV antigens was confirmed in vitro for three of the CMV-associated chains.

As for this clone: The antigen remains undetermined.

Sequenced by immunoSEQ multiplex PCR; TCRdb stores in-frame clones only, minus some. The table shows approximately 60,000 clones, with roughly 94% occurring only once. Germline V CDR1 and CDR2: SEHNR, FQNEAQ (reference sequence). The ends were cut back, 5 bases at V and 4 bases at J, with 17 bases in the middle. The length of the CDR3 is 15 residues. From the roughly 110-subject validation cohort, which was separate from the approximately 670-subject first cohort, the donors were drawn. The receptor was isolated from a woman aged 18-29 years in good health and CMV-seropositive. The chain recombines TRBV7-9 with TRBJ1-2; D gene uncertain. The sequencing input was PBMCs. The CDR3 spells CASSMGASGVYGYTF. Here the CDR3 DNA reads TGTGCCAGCAGCATGGGCGCCAGCGGCGTCTATGGCTACACCTTC. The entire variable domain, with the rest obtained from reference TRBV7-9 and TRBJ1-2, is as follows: DTGVSQNPRHKITKRGQNVTFRCDPISEHNRLYWYRQTLGQGPEFLTYFQNEAQLEKSRLLSDRFSAERPKGSFSTLEIQRTEQGDSAMYLCASSMGASGVYGYTFGSGTRLTVV.